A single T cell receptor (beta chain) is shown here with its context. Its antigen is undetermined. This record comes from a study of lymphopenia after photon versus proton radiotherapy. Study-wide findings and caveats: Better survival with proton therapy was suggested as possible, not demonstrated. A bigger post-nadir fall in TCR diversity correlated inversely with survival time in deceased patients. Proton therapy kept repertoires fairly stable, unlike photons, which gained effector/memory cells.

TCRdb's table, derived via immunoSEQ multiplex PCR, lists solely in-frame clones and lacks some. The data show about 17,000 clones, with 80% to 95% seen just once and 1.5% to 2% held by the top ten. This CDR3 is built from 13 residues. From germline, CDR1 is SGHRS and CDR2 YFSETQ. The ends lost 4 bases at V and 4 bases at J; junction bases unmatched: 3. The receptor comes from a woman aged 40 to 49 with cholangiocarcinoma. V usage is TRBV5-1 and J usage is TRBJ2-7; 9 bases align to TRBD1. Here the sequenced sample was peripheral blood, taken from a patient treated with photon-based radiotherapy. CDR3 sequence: CASSRDREYEQYF. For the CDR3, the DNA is TGCGCCAGCAGCCGGGACAGGGAGTACGAGCAGTACTTC.